A single sample gave rise to the 3 T cell receptor beta chains below, sequenced in a study of blood T cells in healthy people across ages. For the second PCR, which ran for about 7 to 11 cycles, a sample-barcoded 5' primer and a J-beta primer mix were used. MiXCR was run by TCRdb on the 5' RACE reads, yielding one entry per CDR3 protein. The table shows hundreds of thousands of distinct CDR3 sequences, with 32% occurring only once. Specimen: blood. These receptors originate from a woman older than 75 in good health.

The chain combines TRBV30 with TRBJ1-5; tentatively, D is TRBD1 (5 bases). The germline CDR1 and CDR2 sequences are GTSNPN and SVGIG (reference sequence). Trimming shortened V by 4 bases and J by 4 bases, and 14 bases separated the two germline ends. The CDR3 spans 14 residues. In nucleotides, the CDR3 is TGTGCCTGGAAACATAGGGGTTCGAATCAGCCCCAGCATTTT. The encoded protein is CAWKHRGSNQPQHF.

This clonotype was recorded a few times. V gene TRBV15 combines with J gene TRBJ1-4; 10 bases match TRBD1. The CDR3 covers 18 residues. CDR1 and CDR2 (germline): LNHNV, YYDKDF (reference sequence). With V trimmed by 1 base and J by 7 bases, 12 bases remained unmatched. The CDR3 reads CATSRGGQGNMGGEKLFF. The CDR3 DNA follows: TGTGCCACCAGCAGAGGGGGACAGGGGAATATGGGGGGTGAAAAACTGTTTTTT.

This clonotype showed up many times. The chain links TRBV7-8 to TRBJ1-1; D ambiguous. Germline CDR1 SGHVS, CDR2 FQNEAQ. V was clipped by 5 bases and J by 1 base, with 8 bases between them. The CDR3 runs 13 residues. The CDR3 loop is CASSAQQNTEAFF. The DNA of the CDR3 is TGTGCCAGCAGCGCCCAGCAGAACACTGAAGCTTTCTTT.